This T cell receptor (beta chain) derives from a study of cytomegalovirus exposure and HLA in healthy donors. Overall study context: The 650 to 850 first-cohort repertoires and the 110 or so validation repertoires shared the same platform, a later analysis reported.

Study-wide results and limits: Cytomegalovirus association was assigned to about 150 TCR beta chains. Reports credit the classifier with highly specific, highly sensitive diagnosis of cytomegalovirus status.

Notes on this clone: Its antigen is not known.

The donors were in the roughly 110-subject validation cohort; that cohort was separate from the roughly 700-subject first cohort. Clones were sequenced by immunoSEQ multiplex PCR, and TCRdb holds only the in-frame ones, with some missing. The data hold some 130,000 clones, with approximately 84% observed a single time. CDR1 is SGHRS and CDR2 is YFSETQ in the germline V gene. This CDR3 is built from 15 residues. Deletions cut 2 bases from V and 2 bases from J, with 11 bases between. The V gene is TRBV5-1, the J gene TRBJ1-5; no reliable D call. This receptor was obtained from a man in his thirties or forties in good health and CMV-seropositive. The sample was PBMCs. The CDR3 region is CASSLEGMRNQPQHF. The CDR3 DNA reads TGCGCCAGCAGCTTAGAGGGTATGCGCAATCAGCCCCAGCATTTT.